Shown below are 24 T cell receptor beta chains from a single sample sequenced in a study of spatial heterogeneity in lung cancer. A single record per CDR3 protein comes from TCRdb applying MiXCR to the 5' RACE reads. The sample has about 4,000 distinct CDR3 sequences; roughly 10% are singletons. The sample's time point: sample taken at primary tumor resection. No antigen is known for these receptors. General study results and limits: Expanded alpha and beta TCR counts within tumors tracked tumor mutation counts.

The sample was lung tumor tissue, taken at surgery. Receptor source: a male donor with early-stage non-small cell lung cancer.

Within the sample, this clonotype is large. The V gene is TRBV20-1, the J gene TRBJ2-5; 9 bases match TRBD2. V lost 3 bases to trimming and J lost 2 bases; unmatched junction nucleotides: 7. Germline-derived CDR1 and CDR2 are DFQATT and SNEGSKA (reference sequence). The CDR3 contains 15 residues. As DNA, the CDR3 is TGCAGTGCTAGTTGGCGGACTAGCGTACAAGAGACCCAGTACTTC. The encoded protein is CSASWRTSVQETQYF.

This clonotype is medium-sized (0.01 to 0.1%) in the sample. This chain uses TRBV11-2 with TRBJ2-1; 8 bases are shared with TRBD2. The CDR3 extends over 17 amino acids. The trim removed 1 base at V and 8 bases at J, leaving 13 bases unmatched. Per germline, CDR1 SGHAT and CDR2 FQNNGV. The CDR3 DNA reads TGTGCCAGCAGCTTAGCATCGGGACTAGGAGGCGGGGATGAGCAGTTCTTC. This gives the protein CASSLASGLGGGDEQFF.

This clonotype was counted between two and nine times. The chain employs TRBV2 and TRBJ1-6; D is ambiguous. The CDR3 runs 12 residues. Trimming removed 6 bases from V and 5 bases from J, with 5 bases in between. The germline gives CDR1 SNHLY, CDR2 FYNNEI. The CDR3 sequence is CASRIDNSPLHF. The CDR3 nucleotides read TGTGCCAGCAGGATTGATAATTCACCCCTCCACTTT. Full variable domain (missing parts from reference TRBV2 and TRBJ1-6): EPEVTQTPSHQVTQMGQEVILRCVPISNHLYFYWYRQILGQKVEFLVSFYNNEISEKSEIFDDQFSVERPDGSNFTLKIRSTKLEDSAMYFCASRIDNSPLHFGNGTRLTVT.

This clonotype was seen many times. This rearrangement joins TRBV6-5 to TRBJ2-2, with TRBD1 matching over 7 bases. This CDR3 contains 12 residues. Losses at the gene ends were 7 bases for V and 4 bases for J; bases not matched to a gene: 0. Looked up from germline, CDR1 is MNHEY and CDR2 is SVGAGI. CDR3 nucleotides: TGTGCCAGCAACAGGGGCACCGGGGAGCTGTTTTTT. Translation: CASNRGTGELFF.

J is TRBJ2-1 and V is TRBV4-3; TRBD2 matches 13 bases. In germline, CDR1 is LGHNA, CDR2 YSLEER. The V segment lost 4 bases and the J segment 2 bases; nucleotides outside the gene matches: 5. This CDR3 is built from 17 residues. CDR3 loop: CASSRTSGSAAYNEQFF. CDR3 coding DNA: TGCGCCAGCAGCCGGACTAGCGGGAGTGCAGCCTACAATGAGCAGTTCTTC.

This clonotype occurred many times. V is TRBV6-2 or TRBV6-3 and J is TRBJ2-7; 8 positions agree with TRBD1. The germline CDR1 and CDR2 sequences are MNHEY and SVGEGT. The CDR3 has 13 amino acids. With V trimmed by 6 bases and J by 2 bases, 3 bases remained unmatched. Here the CDR3 DNA reads TGTGCCAGCAGATCGGACAGGGCCTACGAGCAGTACTTC. The encoded protein is CASRSDRAYEQYF.

The chain employs TRBV6-2 or TRBV6-3 and TRBJ2-1; TRBD2 agrees at 11 bases. Per the germline V gene, CDR1 is MNHEY and CDR2 is SVGEGT. V was clipped by 4 bases and J by 3 bases; unmatched bases: 17. The CDR3 has 20 amino acids. CDR3 region: CASSSGFRPGLAVIYNEQFF. For the CDR3, the DNA is TGTGCCAGCAGTTCAGGATTCAGGCCGGGACTAGCGGTTATCTACAATGAGCAGTTCTTC.

This clonotype counts as medium-sized. The chain has TRBV12-3 or TRBV12-4 and TRBJ1-5, with D perhaps matching TRBD1 (5 bases). V was pared by 4 bases and J by 3 bases, with 10 bases between. The CDR3 has 14 residues. The CDR3 nucleotides are TGTGCCAGCAGTTGGGGGGACCTCAATCAGCCCCAGCATTTT. Protein product: CASSWGDLNQPQHF.

The table lists this clonotype with many counts. V usage is TRBV7-2 and J usage is TRBJ2-3, with D perhaps TRBD2 (6 bases). Trimming pared 6 bases from V and 5 bases from J, leaving 12 bases between. The CDR3 runs to 13 residues. From germline, CDR1 is SGHTA and CDR2 FQGNSA. The CDR3 is CASSSRGRDTQYF. DNA of the CDR3: TGTGCCAGCAGTTCACGGGGGAGAGATACGCAGTATTTT.

The chain carries TRBV27 and TRBJ1-2; TRBD1 matches at 8 bases. J lost 4 bases, V lost 1 base, and 14 bases had no gene match. CDR3 length: 18 amino acids. The germline V gene has CDR1 MNHEY and CDR2 SMNVEV (reference sequence). The DNA for the CDR3 is TGTGCCAGCAGTTTATATGGATCCGGACAGGGCAGGGGCTATGGCTACACCTTC. It is translated as CASSLYGSGQGRGYGYTF.

This clonotype is medium-sized in the sample. The chain links TRBV18 to TRBJ1-6; 10 positions agree with TRBD1. V dropped 4 bases and J dropped 6; count of bases not matched to a gene: 6. Germline V gene data show CDR1 as KGHSH and CDR2 as LQKENI. The CDR3 runs 16 residues. In DNA, the CDR3 is TGTGCCAGCTCACGCCAAGGACAGGGGGGTAATTCACCCCTCCACTTT. Translated: CASSRQGQGGNSPLHF.

In this sample, this clonotype is medium-sized. This chain joins TRBV6-1 and TRBJ1-5; 7 bases line up with TRBD1. The CDR3 spans 15 residues. J lost 0 bases, V lost 4 bases, and 3 bases had no gene match. Germline V CDR1 and CDR2: MNHNS, SASEGT. The CDR3 here is CASSGQGFSNQPQHF. As DNA, the CDR3 is TGTGCCAGCAGTGGACAGGGATTTAGCAATCAGCCCCAGCATTTT.

The genes are TRBV29-1 and TRBJ2-5, with D perhaps matching TRBD2 (6 bases). Germline lookup yields CDR1 SQVTM and CDR2 ANQGSEA. Trimming removed 4 bases from V and 4 bases from J, with 13 bases in between. The CDR3 sequence is 13 residues long. CDR3 nucleotides: TGCAGCGTTGGGGGGGTTAGCGGAGAGACCCAGTACTTC. This encodes CSVGGVSGETQYF.

There are many counts of this clonotype. The V and J genes are TRBV4-2 and TRBJ1-1; possibly TRBD1 for D (6 bases). V was pared by 4 bases and J by 1 base, with 13 bases between. CDR3 length: 15 amino acids. CDR1 and CDR2 from the germline V gene are LGHNA and YNFKEQ. This CDR3 is CASSLLGQSNTEAFF. In DNA, the CDR3 is TGTGCCAGCAGCCTGCTCGGACAGTCGAACACTGAAGCTTTCTTT.

This clonotype is labeled as medium-sized. The chain carries TRBV20-1 and TRBJ1-6, with 8 positions matching TRBD1. With 4 bases clipped from V and 1 base from J, the junction kept 6 bases outside the gene matches. There are 16 residues in the CDR3. Looked up from germline, CDR1 is DFQATT and CDR2 is SNEGSKA (reference sequence). The CDR3 DNA reads as TGCAGTGCTAAAAACAACAGGGGGTCCTATAATTCACCCCTCCACTTT. Its protein product is CSAKNNRGSYNSPLHF.

By share of the sample, this clonotype is medium-sized (0.01 to 0.1%). V and J are TRBV29-1 and TRBJ1-2; perhaps TRBD1 as D (6 bases). CDR1 and CDR2 from the germline V gene are SQVTM and ANQGSEA. V lost 6 bases and J 0 bases, leaving 14 bases between the germline ends. CDR3 length: 14 residues. DNA of the CDR3: TGCAGCGTGGCCTCCAGGGGCGCTAACTATGGCTACACCTTC. This encodes CSVASRGANYGYTF.

This clonotype qualifies as medium-sized. The rearrangement links TRBV6-6 to TRBJ1-1; unclear D gene. Looked up from germline, CDR1 is MNHNY and CDR2 is SVGAGI (reference sequence). The V and J ends lost 0 bases and 4 bases respectively, with 15 bases between them. CDR3 length: 16 residues. The CDR3 sequence is CASSYSSASSGTEAFF. As DNA, the CDR3 is TGTGCCAGCAGTTACTCGAGCGCCAGTAGCGGCACTGAAGCTTTCTTT.

As concerns this clonotype: This may stem from a read error, because a much larger clone lies one nucleotide away. The chain uses TRBV28 and TRBJ2-3; 12 bases fit TRBD2. Germline values: CDR1 MDHEN, CDR2 SYDVKM. The length of the CDR3 is 15 residues. V lost 5 bases, J lost 4 bases, and 4 bases stayed unmatched. The chain's CDR3 is CASSRLAGEPDTQYF. For the CDR3, the DNA is TGTGCCAGCAGTCGACTAGCGGGAGAGCCAGATACGCAGTATTTT.

In its sample, this clonotype is medium-sized. The rearrangement links TRBV10-2 to TRBJ2-1, with D perhaps given as TRBD1 or TRBD2 (5 bases each). Germline values: CDR1 WSHSY, CDR2 SAAADI. Between the trimmed V and J ends, which lost 4 bases and 8 bases, there was a span of 12 bases. The CDR3 is 13 amino acids. CDR3 bases: TGCGCCAGCAGTGGGGACCCTCGTGATGAGCAGTTCTTC. The encoded protein is CASSGDPRDEQFF.

This clonotype qualifies as medium-sized. The chain is built from TRBV29-1 and TRBJ2-1, with a weak D call TRBD1 (6 bases). The germline V and J ends were trimmed by 5 bases and 6 bases, with 17 bases remaining between them. Per the germline V gene, CDR1 is SQVTM and CDR2 is ANQGSEA. This CDR3 contains 14 residues. CDR3 residues: CSVLLGAGGNEQFF. The CDR3 DNA follows: TGCAGCGTTTTGTTGGGGGCTGGGGGCAATGAGCAGTTCTTC.

This clonotype came up many times. This chain links TRBV7-2 with TRBJ2-5; 8 nucleotides align to TRBD2. Germline-derived CDR1 and CDR2 are SGHTA and FQGNSA. Germline trimming cut 0 bases from V and 10 bases from J; bases unmatched to any gene: 1. This CDR3 spans 12 amino acids. For the CDR3, the DNA is TGTGCCAGCAGCTTAGCCGGGGGGGACCAGTACTTC. It specifies CASSLAGGDQYF. Together with reference TRBV7-2 and TRBJ2-5, the CDR3 gives the full variable domain: GAGVSQSPSNKVTEKGKDVELRCDPISGHTALYWYRQSLGQGLEFLIYFQGNSAPDKSGLPSDRFSAERTGGSVSTLTIQRTQQEDSAVYLCASSLAGGDQYFGPGTRLLVL.

This clonotype is medium-sized. The chain employs TRBV29-1 and TRBJ2-6; D is ambiguous. In germline, CDR1 is SQVTM, CDR2 ANQGSEA. V lost 5 bases, J lost 0 bases, and 5 bases lay in between. The CDR3 runs 13 residues. The CDR3 protein is CSVPVSGANVLTF. CDR3 bases: TGCAGCGTTCCCGTCTCTGGGGCCAACGTCCTGACTTTC. The full variable domain, completed using reference TRBV29-1 and TRBJ2-6, is SAVISQKPSRDICQRGTSLTIQCQVDSQVTMMFWYRQQPGQSLTLIATANQGSEATYESGFVIDKFPISRPNLTFSTLTVSNMSPEDSSIYLCSVPVSGANVLTFGAGSRLTVL.

In its sample, this clonotype is medium-sized (0.01 to 0.1%). The V call is TRBV5-4, the J call TRBJ1-2; perhaps TRBD1 as D (6 bases). V lost 4 bases to trimming and J lost 8 bases, with 21 bases between them. Germline V gene data show CDR1 as SGHNT and CDR2 as YYREEE (reference sequence). The CDR3 spans 15 residues. The CDR3 sequence: CASSLGGRGGTGYTF. The CDR3 DNA is TGTGCCAGCAGCCTCGGCGGCAGGGGAGGGACAGGCTACACCTTC.

This chain connects TRBV6-6 to TRBJ1-1; 8 nucleotides line up with TRBD1. V was clipped by 8 bases and J by 6 bases; unmatched bases: 11. CDR3 length: 14 residues. Germline lookup yields CDR1 MNHNY and CDR2 SVGAGI (reference sequence). The CDR3 DNA reads TGTGCCAGCTGGAGCAGGGGGCGCGTCGCTGAAGCTTTCTTT. It is translated as CASWSRGRVAEAFF.